This TCR beta chain is from a study of T cell repertoires in cytomegalovirus infection. This clonotype was observed at least ten times. Germline lookup yields CDR1 SQVTM and CDR2 ANQGSEA. The V gene end was trimmed by 6 bases and the J gene end by 1 base; junction bases not matched to a gene: 9. The CDR3 totals 15 residues. TCRdb itself ran the reads through MiXCR, one entry per CDR3 protein. The sample has 310,000 or so distinct CDR3 sequences, 9.6% seen once. The sequenced sample consisted of PBMCs. The chain joins TRBV29-1 to TRBJ1-2, with 9 bases aligning to TRBD1. The origin of this receptor is a human donor in good health (CMV status not recorded). Some clones in this sample may be carry-over from other donors' samples. The CDR3 protein is CSVEDRGRINYGYTF. The CDR3 region has the DNA TGCAGCGTGGAGGACAGGGGTCGGATTAACTATGGCTACACCTTC.